The rows below give T cell receptor beta chains drawn from one sample of a study of blood T cell repertoires in COVID-19. Sequencing used immunoSEQ multiplex PCR; TCRdb keeps in-frame clones, though not all of them. The sample lists about 140,000 clones; about four fifths were seen once. Sequencing input: PBMCs or T cells enriched from blood (not recorded which). The receptors shown here come from a woman younger than 30 who had been exposed to COVID-19. The CDR3 runs from the conserved cysteine through the conserved F or W. The order of the fields is clone size, V gene, D gene, J gene, CDR3 DNA, CDR3 protein. The D gene is left open where the match is weak. Clone size is shown for a subset of rows, as once, few, many or a class of expanded clone.

>few|TRBV20-1|TRBD2|TRBJ2-7
TGCAGTGCTAGTCTCGCTAGCGGGAGCGGAGGGTTTGACGAGCAGTACTTC
CSASLASGSGGFDEQYF
>NA|TRBV5-4|NA|TRBJ2-7
TGTGCCAGCAGTCCAGGACAGCGAACATCATACGAGCAGTACTTC
CASSPGQRTSYEQYF
>NA|TRBV14|TRBD1|TRBJ1-1
TGTGCCAGCAGCCATTCTCCGGGACAGAGGAACACTGAAGCTTTCTTT
CASSHSPGQRNTEAFF
>NA|TRBV5-4|TRBD1|TRBJ1-1
TGTGCCAGCAGCTGGGACAGGAACACTGAAGCTTTCTTT
CASSWDRNTEAFF
>NA|TRBV29-1|TRBD2|TRBJ2-1
TGCAGCGGCGGAAATTCCGGTCTAGCGGGGGGCCCGTCCAATGAGCAGTTCTTC
CSGGNSGLAGGPSNEQFF
>NA|TRBV19|TRBD2|TRBJ2-3
TGTGCCAGTAGAACCCCGGGACTACTCACAGATACGCAGTATTTT
CASRTPGLLTDTQYF
>NA|TRBV9|NA|TRBJ1-1
TGTGCCAGCAGCGTATCTTGGGGCGCAGGCACTGAAGCTTTCTTT
CASSVSWGAGTEAFF
>NA|TRBV9|NA|TRBJ2-1
TGTGCCAGCAGTCGCATGGAAGGGAGAACCTACAATGAGCAGTTCTTC
CASSRMEGRTYNEQFF
>NA|TRBV3-1/TRBV3-2|TRBD1|TRBJ1-4
TGTGCCAGCAGCTGGACAGGGGGAGATGAAAAACTGTTTTTT
CASSWTGGDEKLFF
>NA|TRBV6-1|TRBD2|TRBJ2-1
TGTGCCAGCAGTGACTACGGGACTAGCGGGACCGATGAGCAGTTCTTC
CASSDYGTSGTDEQFF
>NA|TRBV6-4|TRBD2|TRBJ2-3
TGTGCCAGCAGTGATTTAAGCGGGAGATCCACAGATACGCAGTATTTT
CASSDLSGRSTDTQYF
>NA|TRBV24-1|NA|TRBJ2-1
TGTGCCACCAGTGATTTTTCAGGGGAGAATGAGCAGTTCTTC
CATSDFSGENEQFF
>NA|TRBV3-1/TRBV3-2|NA|TRBJ2-3
TGTGCCAGCAGCCAAGCGGGAGTAGGAACAGATACGCAGTATTTT
CASSQAGVGTDTQYF
>NA|TRBV11-2|NA|TRBJ2-5
TGTGCCAGCAGCCATAACACCCTCAGGGGAGAGACCCAGTACTTC
CASSHNTLRGETQYF
>NA|TRBV4-2|TRBD1|TRBJ1-2
TGTGCCAGCGGACAGGCTCTCTTGAACTATGGCTACACCTTC
CASGQALLNYGYTF
>NA|TRBV28|NA|TRBJ1-3
TGTGCCAGCAGTTTAGGAGGGGCTGGAAACACCATATATTTT
CASSLGGAGNTIYF
>NA|TRBV5-6|NA|TRBJ2-1
TGTGCCAGCAGCCCCCGACTAATTTCCTACAATGAGCAGTTCTTC
CASSPRLISYNEQFF
>NA|TRBV5-8|TRBD1|TRBJ2-7
TGTGCCAGCAGCACAACCGGGACAGGCGCCTACGAGCAGTACTTC
CASSTTGTGAYEQYF
>NA|TRBV12-3/TRBV12-4|NA|TRBJ2-1
TGTGCCAGCAGCCGGACAGACAATGAGCAGTTCTTC
CASSRTDNEQFF
>NA|TRBV5-8|NA|TRBJ1-1
TGTGCCAGCAGCTTTTCGATGATAAGCGGTGGCACTGAAGCTTTCTTT
CASSFSMISGGTEAFF
>NA|TRBV6-2/TRBV6-3|NA|TRBJ1-5
TGTGCCAGCAGTAATACTCGGGGGGCTCGTCAGCCCCAGCATTTT
CASSNTRGARQPQHF
>NA|TRBV30|NA|TRBJ1-3
TGTGCCTGGAGTAGGGGGTCTGGAAACACCATATATTTT
CAWSRGSGNTIYF
>NA|TRBV9|TRBD1|TRBJ2-1
TGTGCCAGCAGCGTAGCTACAGGGGGCGGTCTAAATGAGCAGTTCTTC
CASSVATGGGLNEQFF
>NA|TRBV10-3|NA|TRBJ2-1
TGTGCCATCAGTGAGTCGACTGGTACCTACAATGAGCAGTTCTTC
CAISESTGTYNEQFF
>NA|TRBV28|NA|TRBJ1-5
TGTGCCAGCAGTTTAGAGACAGCTTTTAGCAATCAGCCCCAGCATTTT
CASSLETAFSNQPQHF
>NA|TRBV6-5|NA|TRBJ2-2
TGTGCCAGCGTTAGCGCCGGGGAGCTGTTTTTT
CASVSAGELFF
>NA|TRBV2|TRBD1|TRBJ1-5
TGTGCCAGCAGTTGGACAGGGAGCAATCAGCCCCAGCATTTT
CASSWTGSNQPQHF
>NA|TRBV28|TRBD1|TRBJ2-1
TGTGCCAGCAGTCAGGGGGCAATTGAGCAGTTCTTC
CASSQGAIEQFF
>NA|TRBV7-8|NA|TRBJ2-7
TGTGCCAGCAGCTTAGACCCCAGAGAGCAGTACTTC
CASSLDPREQYF
>once|TRBV19|NA|TRBJ1-3
TGTGCCAGTATCACCGCTGACTATACGATGGGGACTGGAAACACCATATATTTT
CASITADYTMGTGNTIYF
>NA|TRBV4-1|NA|TRBJ2-3
TGCGCCAGCAGCCCAAGCCCTACCAATACAGATACGCAGTATTTT
CASSPSPTNTDTQYF
>NA|TRBV5-1|NA|TRBJ1-2
TGCGCCAGCCGAGAAGGAGCTAACTATGGCTACACCTTC
CASREGANYGYTF
>NA|TRBV2|TRBD2|TRBJ2-5
TGTGCCAGCAGGACCGGGACTAGGGGAGAGACCCAGTACTTC
CASRTGTRGETQYF
>NA|TRBV7-6|NA|TRBJ2-3
TGTGCCAGCAGCTTACAGATTCTTAGCACAGATACGCAGTATTTT
CASSLQILSTDTQYF
>NA|TRBV11-3|TRBD1|TRBJ1-1
TGTGCCAGCAGCTACAGGGGGATGAACACTGAAGCTTTCTTT
CASSYRGMNTEAFF
>NA|TRBV4-3|NA|TRBJ1-4
TGCGCCAGCAGCCTTGCCAGTTCCTCTAATGAAAAACTGTTTTTT
CASSLASSSNEKLFF
>NA|TRBV7-2|TRBD2|TRBJ2-5
TGTGCCAGCAGCTCCACTAGCGGGAGGGCCGGGGCCCAGTACTTC
CASSSTSGRAGAQYF
>NA|TRBV27|TRBD1|TRBJ2-1
TGTGCCAGCAGTTTATTCCGGACAGGGGCCTTGAGCTCCTACAATGAGCAGTTCTTC
CASSLFRTGALSSYNEQFF
>NA|TRBV11-2|NA|TRBJ1-4
TGTGCCAGCTCGCGGGTCCTGGGAGAAAAACTGTTTTTT
CASSRVLGEKLFF
>NA|TRBV11-3|TRBD2|TRBJ2-1
TGTGCCAGCAGCTCTAGCGGGATGTCCTACAATGAGCAGTTCTTC
CASSSSGMSYNEQFF
>few|TRBV10-3|TRBD2|TRBJ2-5
TGTGCCATCAGCCTTAGCGGGACCCAAGAGACCCAGTACTTC
CAISLSGTQETQYF